A selection of T cell receptor beta chains follows, all from one sample in a study of cytomegalovirus exposure and HLA in healthy donors. This table comes from immunoSEQ multiplex PCR, and its TCRdb copy is limited to in-frame clones, with some not included. The sample lists 100,000 to 150,000 clones, over 15% occurring once. Specimen: PBMCs. Receptors were obtained from a female donor in good health and CMV-seropositive. Each CDR3 is given with its conserved first and last residue. D genes are given only for firm matches. The size of a clone is reported for some rows only, either as once, few or many, or as a class for expanded clones.

NA,TRBV28,TRBD2,TRBJ2-7,16,TGTGCCAGCAGTTTATTTGGTGGACTAGCGGCCTACGAGCAGTACTTC,CASSLFGGLAAYEQYF
NA,TRBV2,NA,TRBJ1-2,13,TGTGCCAGCAGTGACCGGGTACCGGGTGGCTACACCTTC,CASSDRVPGGYTF
NA,TRBV2,TRBD2,TRBJ2-1,15,TGTGCCAGCGGAGCTGGTAGCGGGTACTACAATGAGCAGTTCTTC,CASGAGSGYYNEQFF
few,TRBV5-1,NA,TRBJ1-5,21,TGCGCCAGCAGCTTGGGGGGAGGATCAGGGACCCATCCTTTAGTAGGTCAGCCCCAGCATTTT,CASSLGGGSGTHPLVGQPQHF
few,TRBV19,NA,TRBJ2-7,16,TGTGCCAGTAGTCTTACCAGGGAGGTAAGGGCGTACGAGCAGTACTTC,CASSLTREVRAYEQYF
NA,TRBV5-5,NA,TRBJ2-2,16,TGTGCCAGCAGCCCACTAGCAACGAAGAACACCGGGGAGCTGTTTTTT,CASSPLATKNTGELFF
few,TRBV6-5,TRBD1,TRBJ1-2,13,TGTGCCAGCAGTTACTCGGGGACAGCCCACTACACCTTC,CASSYSGTAHYTF
few,TRBV10-3,NA,TRBJ2-6,14,TGTGCCTCAAGGACTGACTCTGGGGCCAACGTCCTGACTTTC,CASRTDSGANVLTF
NA,TRBV29-1,TRBD1,TRBJ2-2,17,TGCAGCGTAGAGTCTCCGCGTGGGACAGGGAGGGCCGGGGAGCTGTTTTTT,CSVESPRGTGRAGELFF
NA,TRBV27,NA,TRBJ2-7,14,TGTGCCAGCACTGTGGTAACTGAGTTCTACGAGCAGTACTTC,CASTVVTEFYEQYF
NA,TRBV30,NA,TRBJ2-7,12,TGTGCCTGGAGCAGTATTTCCCACGAGCAGTACTTC,CAWSSISHEQYF
NA,TRBV6-5,NA,TRBJ2-7,16,TGTGCCAGCAGTTACTCGACTGGACAGAGCACCTACGAGCAGTACTTC,CASSYSTGQSTYEQYF
few,TRBV28,NA,TRBJ1-1,12,TGTGCCAGCAGCAGGATCAACACTGAAGCTTTCTTT,CASSRINTEAFF
few,TRBV5-6,NA,TRBJ1-2,16,TGTGCCAGCAGCTTGGTTCGGGGGGGATTAAGATATGGCTACACCTTC,CASSLVRGGLRYGYTF
NA,TRBV4-3,NA,TRBJ2-7,16,TGCGCCAGCAGCCAAGAATTGTGGGGGCTATTCTACGAGCAGTACTTC,CASSQELWGLFYEQYF
few,TRBV5-4,TRBD1,TRBJ2-4,15,TGTGCCAGCAGCCACGGACAGGCCCGGGGTAGCATTCAGTACTTC,CASSHGQARGSIQYF
NA,TRBV5-1,NA,TRBJ1-1,17,TGCGCCAGCAGCTTGGGTTCGTTCGAGGTTCTAAACACTGAAGCTTTCTTT,CASSLGSFEVLNTEAFF
NA,TRBV27,NA,TRBJ2-5,12,TGTGCCAGCAGTTCTTCCCAAGAGACCCAGTACTTC,CASSSSQETQYF
few,TRBV27,TRBD1,TRBJ2-3,15,TGTGCCAGCAGTTTTAAGGTGACAGGGACAGATACGCAGTATTTT,CASSFKVTGTDTQYF
few,TRBV27,TRBD1,TRBJ1-2,14,TGTGCCAGCAGTTACCGGGACAGGGCGTCGGGCTACACCTTC,CASSYRDRASGYTF
NA,TRBV6-6,NA,TRBJ2-3,11,TGTGCCAGCAAGGGAGCAGATACGCAGTATTTT,CASKGADTQYF
NA,TRBV5-6,TRBD2,TRBJ2-5,16,TGTGCCAGCAGCATCGGGCCTAGCGGGGGAAAAGAGACCCAGTACTTC,CASSIGPSGGKETQYF
NA,TRBV6-5,NA,TRBJ2-5,12,TGTGCCAGCAGTTACAATGCGGAGACCCAGTACTTC,CASSYNAETQYF
few,TRBV5-6,TRBD1,TRBJ1-1,14,TGTGCCAGCAGCTTTTCAGGGGGAAGCACTGAAGCTTTCTTT,CASSFSGGSTEAFF
NA,TRBV5-1,TRBD2,TRBJ2-5,15,TGCGCCAGCAGCTCATCCGGGACTAGCGGGGAGACCCAGTACTTC,CASSSSGTSGETQYF
NA,TRBV4-3,TRBD1,TRBJ1-2,16,TGCGCCAGCAGCCAATACCCGGGACAGGGGGCTTATGGCTACACCTTC,CASSQYPGQGAYGYTF
few,TRBV5-1,TRBD1,TRBJ1-2,14,TGCGCCAGCAGCTCCGGACAGGGGGCGTCCGGCTACACCTTC,CASSSGQGASGYTF
once,TRBV7-2,TRBD2,TRBJ2-5,15,TGTGCCAGCAGCTTGGGACTAGCGGATCAAGAGACCCAGTACTTC,CASSLGLADQETQYF
NA,TRBV4-2,NA,TRBJ1-1,14,TGTGCCAGCAGCCAAGTAGAAGGGAGGACTGAAGCTTTCTTT,CASSQVEGRTEAFF
few,TRBV10-2,TRBD2,TRBJ2-3,15,TGCGCCAGCAGAGTAGCGGGAGGGAGGACAGATACGCAGTATTTT,CASRVAGGRTDTQYF
NA,TRBV30,NA,TRBJ2-5,13,TGTGCCTGGAGTGTTTCACATCAAGAGACCCAGTACTTC,CAWSVSHQETQYF
NA,TRBV29-1,TRBD1,TRBJ2-1,14,TGCAGCGTCGGGGACAGGGCATCGTTATGGGAGCAGTTCTTC,CSVGDRASLWEQFF